This record covers a single TCR beta chain. The antigen remains unidentified. The CDR3 loop spans 16 amino acids. Per the germline V gene, CDR1 is MNHNS and CDR2 is SASEGT. The data are from a study of monozygotic twins with inflammatory bowel disease. The study, taken as a whole, reports: No single strong signal or clonotype associated with IBD was supported. Using the inverse Simpson index, IBD patients had lower TCRbeta diversity than healthy co-twins.

With the 5' RACE reads reprocessed, TCRdb shows one record per CDR3 protein and no DNA. Its listing shows approximately 400,000 distinct CDR3 sequences. The TCR originated in a human donor with ulcerative colitis or Crohn's disease, or a healthy co-twin of an affected twin (not recorded which). Sequencing was performed on blood. The rearrangement uses TRBV6-1 and TRBJ1-6. The CDR3 reads CASTTAGSSYNSPLHF.